Presented here are 31 T cell receptor beta chains from one specimen sequenced in a study of OX40 agonist ivuxolimab in advanced cancers. Produced via immunoSEQ multiplex PCR; TCRdb's table is partial and in-frame only. The sample includes tens of thousands of clones, about 89% of them seen just once. Sequencing was performed on CD4+ or CD8+ T cells sorted from blood, taken in a trial of the OX40 agonist ivuxolimab. All receptors derive from an adult with an advanced solid tumor such as melanoma, head and neck, liver or kidney cancer.

The chain couples TRBV28 to TRBJ1-2; no reliable D call. In germline, CDR1 is MDHEN, CDR2 SYDVKM. The CDR3 runs to 16 residues. V lost 1 base and J lost 3, with 15 bases in between. CDR3 amino acids: CASSLLVSGVHYGYTF. CDR3 DNA: TGTGCCAGCAGTTTATTGGTCTCCGGAGTCCACTATGGCTACACCTTC.

The rearrangement uses TRBV19 and TRBJ1-1; no clear D gene. Germline assignment: CDR1 LNHDA and CDR2 SQIVND (reference sequence). CDR3 length equals 16 residues. V was clipped by 5 bases and J by 0 bases, with 16 bases between them. The CDR3 sequence: CASSPQADVMNTEAFF. The CDR3 nucleotides read TGTGCCAGTAGTCCCCAGGCAGATGTCATGAACACTGAAGCTTTCTTT.

The chain employs TRBV7-3 and TRBJ1-1; the match to TRBD1 covers 8 bases. CDR3 length: 17 residues. The V segment lost 0 bases and the J segment 0 bases; nucleotides outside the gene matches: 6. Germline-derived CDR1 and CDR2 are SGHTA and FQGTGA. CDR3 nucleotides: TGTGCCAGCAGCTTAACGGAGGGACAGGCCATGAACACTGAAGCTTTCTTT. Its translation is CASSLTEGQAMNTEAFF. The full variable domain, with the rest looked up from reference TRBV7-3 and TRBJ1-1, is GAGVSQTPSNKVTEKGKYVELRCDPISGHTALYWYRQSLGQGPEFLIYFQGTGAADDSGLPNDRFFAVRPEGSVSTLKIQRTERGDSAVYLCASSLTEGQAMNTEAFFGQGTRLTVV.

The CDR3 sequence: CASSMRETAFF. Here the CDR3 DNA reads TGTGCCAGTAGTATGCGGGAGACGGCTTTCTTT. V and J are TRBV19 and TRBJ1-1; no clear D. Between the trimmed V and J ends, which lost 3 bases and 11 bases, there was a span of 10 bases. The CDR3 runs 11 residues. Germline V gene lookup returns CDR1 LNHDA and CDR2 SQIVND (reference sequence).

The V gene is TRBV9, the J gene TRBJ2-5, with TRBD1 matching over 7 bases. The CDR3 is 20 residues long. Looked up from germline, CDR1 is SGDLS and CDR2 is YYNGEE. J gave up 4 bases and V 3 bases, and 24 bases lay outside the gene matches. CDR3 region: CASSDPPAGTDGYPVETQYF. CDR3 nucleotides: TGTGCCAGCAGCGACCCCCCGGCAGGGACAGACGGTTATCCGGTAGAGACCCAGTACTTC.

The chain has TRBV7-9 and TRBJ2-1, with D uncertain. The CDR3 spans 11 residues. The germline V gene has CDR1 SEHNR and CDR2 FQNEAQ (reference sequence). The V gene lost 1 base and the J gene lost 8 bases, with 3 bases spanning the gap. CDR3 nucleotide sequence: TGTGCCAGCAGCTTAGTCGATGAGCAGTTCTTC. Translation gives CASSLVDEQFF.

V gene TRBV7-8 combines with J gene TRBJ2-1; 7 nucleotides match TRBD1. The V gene end was trimmed by 3 bases and the J gene end by 8 bases; junction bases not matched to a gene: 7. This CDR3 is built from 14 residues. Germline V gene lookup returns CDR1 SGHVS and CDR2 FQNEAQ. The CDR3 DNA reads TGTGCCAGCAGCTTCATGACAGGGTTGGATGAGCAGTTCTTC. Translation: CASSFMTGLDEQFF.

This clone was detected a few times. The chain carries TRBV4-1 and TRBJ2-7; D is tentatively TRBD1 or TRBD2 (5 bases each). Germline V gives CDR1 MGHRA, CDR2 YSYEKL. V was trimmed by 1 base and J by 7 bases, leaving 8 bases between them. The CDR3 consists of 12 residues. Here the CDR3 reads CASSQGGGEQYF. The CDR3 region has the DNA TGCGCCAGCAGCCAAGGTGGGGGAGAGCAGTACTTC.

The chain employs TRBV6-5 and TRBJ2-7; D assignment may be TRBD1 or TRBD2 (5 bases each). The V end was cut by 10 bases, the J end by 0 bases, with 10 bases between. Germline V gene sequence: CDR1 MNHEY, CDR2 SVGAGI. The length of the CDR3 is 12 residues. The CDR3 region is CAIWDGSYEQYF. CDR3 bases: TGTGCCATATGGGACGGCTCCTACGAGCAGTACTTC.

The CDR3 sequence is CASSPGGRTGELFF. DNA for the CDR3: TGTGCCAGCAGCCCAGGGGGTAGGACCGGGGAGCTGTTTTTT. V is TRBV6-4 and J is TRBJ2-2; the match to TRBD1 covers 7 bases. The CDR3 is 14 residues long. Germline V CDR1 and CDR2: MRHNA, SNTAGT. V trimming: 6 bases; J trimming: 5 bases; junction bases outside the gene matches: 6.

The chain carries TRBV6-6 and TRBJ1-2; D remains unclear. Trimming cost V 0 bases and J 6 bases, with 11 bases left between them. The CDR3 totals 14 residues. CDR1 is MNHNY, CDR2 SVGAGI, per germline (reference sequence). The CDR3 DNA reads TGTGCCAGCAGTTACTCTCAACAGTGGGATGGCTACACCTTC. Its protein is CASSYSQQWDGYTF.

The CDR3 nucleotides are TGCGCCAGCAGCCAAGATTTACAGGGGGCAAGCGGCTACACCTTC. Translating it yields CASSQDLQGASGYTF. The chain has TRBV4-3 and TRBJ1-2; the match to TRBD1 covers 9 bases. CDR1 is LGHNA, CDR2 YSLEER, per germline. This CDR3 is built from 15 residues. V shed 0 bases and J 8 bases; nucleotides not matched to a gene: 7.

This rearrangement joins TRBV28 to TRBJ2-7; D might be TRBD1 (5 bases). Germline V gene data show CDR1 as MDHEN and CDR2 as SYDVKM. V was clipped by 5 bases and J by 4 bases, with 18 bases between them. The CDR3 runs to 15 residues. The CDR3 spells CASSPRFRGRYEQYF. In DNA, the CDR3 is TGTGCCAGCAGTCCCCGTTTTAGGGGAAGGTACGAGCAGTACTTC. Full variable domain (outside the CDR3, taken from reference TRBV28 and TRBJ2-7): DVKVTQSSRYLVKRTGEKVFLECVQDMDHENMFWYRQDPGLGLRLIYFSYDVKMKEKGDIPEGYSVSREKKERFSLILESASTNQTSMYLCASSPRFRGRYEQYFGPGTRLTVT.

The chain recombines TRBV27 with TRBJ2-1, with TRBD2 as a possible D gene (6 bases). V lost 4 bases, J lost 2 bases, and 12 bases lay in between. Germline V CDR1 and CDR2: MNHEY, SMNVEV (reference sequence). This CDR3 comprises 15 residues. The DNA of the CDR3 is TGTGCCAGCAGTTCCCCATGGGGGGCCTACAATGAGCAGTTCTTC. This codes for CASSSPWGAYNEQFF.

The V call is TRBV7-9, the J call TRBJ1-1; weak D call: TRBD1 (5 bases). Germline V gene lookup returns CDR1 SEHNR and CDR2 FQNEAQ (reference sequence). The CDR3 is made up of 12 amino acids. Trimming left V 10 bases short and J 7 bases short, with 16 bases between. The CDR3 nucleotides read TGTGCCAACCGACAGCCTCGAGGTGAAGCTTTCTTT. Amino acid sequence: CANRQPRGEAFF.

The chain uses TRBV18 and TRBJ2-7, with D uncertain. Germline-derived CDR1 and CDR2 are KGHSH and LQKENI. This CDR3 comprises 13 residues. The V end lost 1 base, the J end lost 0 bases, and 4 bases lay between the germline ends. In nucleotides, the CDR3 is TGTGCCAGCTCACCACTTGACTCCTACGAGCAGTACTTC. Translated: CASSPLDSYEQYF.

CDR3 sequence reads: CASSKNQRRDRAPELFF. CDR3 DNA: TGTGCCAGCAGCAAAAACCAACGACGGGACAGGGCCCCCGAGCTGTTTTTT. The V call is TRBV21-1, the J call TRBJ2-2; TRBD1 reflects the table's D call only, with no check against the DNA. TRBV21-1 is a documented pseudogene. This CDR3 has 17 amino acids.

This chain uses TRBV6-5 with TRBJ2-7; TRBD1 aligns across 8 bases. Germline CDR1 MNHEY, CDR2 SVGAGI. The CDR3 spans 13 residues. Trimming at V came to 8 bases and at J to 3 bases, leaving 6 bases not matched to a gene. The chain's CDR3 is CASEVGQDYEQYF. The CDR3 nucleotides are TGTGCCAGCGAGGTGGGACAGGACTACGAGCAGTACTTC.

CDR3 sequence reads: CASSVGGGGQPQHF. The CDR3 DNA is TGTGCCAGCAGCGTAGGAGGGGGCGGCCAGCCCCAGCATTTT. The chain links TRBV9 to TRBJ1-5; the match to TRBD1 covers 7 bases. CDR3 length: 14 residues. CDR1 is SGDLS, CDR2 YYNGEE, per germline. V gave up 0 bases and J gave up 7 bases; unmatched junction bases: 4.

The J gene is TRBJ1-2, the V gene TRBV6-4; 8 nucleotides agree with TRBD1. The CDR3 loop spans 16 amino acids. The germline gives CDR1 MRHNA, CDR2 SNTAGT. The V segment lost 1 base and the J segment 6 bases; nucleotides outside the gene matches: 10. CDR3 DNA sequence: TGTGCCAGCAGTGACTTTGTGGGACAGGATTTAGATGGCTACACCTTC. Amino acid sequence: CASSDFVGQDLDGYTF.

The chain couples TRBV27 to TRBJ1-6; D might be TRBD1 (5 bases). This CDR3 is built from 14 residues. CDR1 MNHEY and CDR2 SMNVEV come from the germline V gene (reference sequence). Deletions cut 7 bases from V and 11 bases from J, with 18 bases between. In DNA form, the CDR3 reads TGTGCCAGCAAGACCGGGACCCTTTTTCCACCCCTCCACTTT. This translates into CASKTGTLFPPLHF.

CDR3 DNA sequence: TGTGCCAGCAGACCTACGGGTGGGGAATCTGGAAACACCATATATTTT. Amino acid sequence: CASRPTGGESGNTIYF. The rearrangement links TRBV11-2 to TRBJ1-3; D is ambiguous. The length of the CDR3 is 16 residues. The germline V gene encodes CDR1 SGHAT and CDR2 FQNNGV. With 6 bases removed from V and 1 base from J, the gap between germline ends came to 16 bases. The variable domain in full, completed from reference TRBV11-2 and TRBJ1-3, reads EAGVAQSPRYKIIEKRQSVAFWCNPISGHATLYWYQQILGQGPKLLIQFQNNGVVDDSQLPKDRFSAERLKGVDSTLKIQPAKLEDSAVYLCASRPTGGESGNTIYFGEGSWLTVV.

In nucleotides, the CDR3 is TGTGCCAGCAGCTTGGGGGACAGGGAAGGCTACACCTTC. Its translation is CASSLGDREGYTF. This rearrangement joins TRBV5-4 to TRBJ1-2; TRBD1 agrees at 9 bases. Trimming cost V 0 bases and J 8 bases; bases outside gene matches: 2. The CDR3 runs to 13 residues. In germline, CDR1 is SGHNT, CDR2 YYREEE (reference sequence).

The chain recombines TRBV19 with TRBJ2-1; the D call may be TRBD1 or TRBD2 (5 bases each). The ends were cut back, 4 bases at V and 4 bases at J, with 23 bases in the middle. CDR1 and CDR2 (germline): LNHDA, SQIVND (reference sequence). The CDR3 totals 18 residues. This CDR3 reads CASSTSLVGVQPYNEQFF. CDR3 coding DNA: TGTGCCAGTAGTACCTCACTAGTGGGGGTCCAGCCATACAATGAGCAGTTCTTC.

This clone was seen a single time. The chain employs TRBV2 and TRBJ1-5; the D is unclear. The CDR3 runs to 14 residues. Between the trimmed V and J ends, which lost 2 bases and 4 bases, there was a span of 9 bases. Germline-derived CDR1 and CDR2 are SNHLY and FYNNEI. Here the CDR3 DNA reads TGTGCCAGCAGTGAACCGGGCCTGAATCAGCCCCAGCATTTT. Protein: CASSEPGLNQPQHF.

The V gene is TRBV11-2, the J gene TRBJ1-4; a possible D gene is TRBD1 (5 bases). Germline V gives CDR1 SGHAT, CDR2 FQNNGV. Trimming stripped 1 base from V and 0 bases from J, with 12 bases between. The CDR3 runs to 17 residues. CDR3 protein: CASSLGFGGATNEKLFF. In nucleotides, the CDR3 is TGTGCCAGCAGCTTAGGATTCGGGGGAGCAACTAATGAAAAACTGTTTTTT. Full variable domain (rest looked up from reference TRBV11-2 and TRBJ1-4): EAGVAQSPRYKIIEKRQSVAFWCNPISGHATLYWYQQILGQGPKLLIQFQNNGVVDDSQLPKDRFSAERLKGVDSTLKIQPAKLEDSAVYLCASSLGFGGATNEKLFFGSGTQLSVL.

The chain has TRBV7-6 and TRBJ1-2; the D is unclear. V was clipped by 1 base and J by 7 bases, with 19 bases between them. CDR1 is SGHVS, CDR2 FNYEAQ, per germline. The CDR3 consists of 16 residues. In DNA form, the CDR3 reads TGTGCCAGCAGCTTAGAAGAGAGCGGTACTAACGGTGGCTACACCTTC. Amino acids: CASSLEESGTNGGYTF. Drawing the rest from reference TRBV7-6 and TRBJ1-2, the complete variable domain is GAGVSQSPRYKVTKRGQDVALRCDPISGHVSLYWYRQALGQGPEFLTYFNYEAQQDKSGLPNDRFSAERPEGSISTLTIQRTEQRDSAMYRCASSLEESGTNGGYTFGSGTRLTVV.

The J gene is TRBJ1-1, the V gene TRBV4-1; D may be TRBD1 (5 bases). CDR3 length: 17 residues. Trimming removed 3 bases at V and 6 bases at J, with 23 bases between. CDR1 and CDR2 (germline): MGHRA, YSYEKL. For the CDR3, the DNA is TGCGCCAGCAGCCAGGGGGGGTTTTCCGTCGGGGCCCCTGAAGCTTTCTTT. The encoded protein is CASSQGGFSVGAPEAFF.

This clone was seen more than once but under ten times. The chain links TRBV7-9 to TRBJ2-7, with 8 positions matching TRBD1. The CDR3 loop spans 13 amino acids. V gave up 6 bases and J gave up 4 bases; unmatched junction bases: 5. Germline loops: CDR1 SEHNR, CDR2 FQNEAQ (reference sequence). CDR3 nucleotide sequence: TGTGCCAGCAGTAAACAGGGGGTGTACGAGCAGTACTTC. This translates into CASSKQGVYEQYF.

The CDR3 region is CASSLGGAEQYF. In DNA, the CDR3 is TGTGCCAGCAGCTTAGGGGGCGCAGAGCAGTACTTC. The rearrangement links TRBV11-2 to TRBJ2-7, with D perhaps matching TRBD1 (5 bases). CDR1 is SGHAT and CDR2 is FQNNGV in the germline V gene. The CDR3 consists of 12 residues. Trimming shortened V by 1 base and J by 7 bases, and 8 bases separated the two germline ends.

This clone appeared once. The conserved phenylalanine or tryptophan is not found at the CDR3 terminus, so this likely reflects a read error. V gene TRBV10-3 combines with J gene TRBJ1-6, with D uncertain. CDR3 length: 15 amino acids. Germline V gene sequence: CDR1 ENHRY, CDR2 SYGVKD. V was cut by 3 bases and J by 11 bases, with 17 bases left in between. CDR3 amino acids: CAISDSALLATPLHL. DNA for the CDR3: TGTGCCATCAGTGATTCGGCCCTCCTGGCGACACCCCTCCACCTT.